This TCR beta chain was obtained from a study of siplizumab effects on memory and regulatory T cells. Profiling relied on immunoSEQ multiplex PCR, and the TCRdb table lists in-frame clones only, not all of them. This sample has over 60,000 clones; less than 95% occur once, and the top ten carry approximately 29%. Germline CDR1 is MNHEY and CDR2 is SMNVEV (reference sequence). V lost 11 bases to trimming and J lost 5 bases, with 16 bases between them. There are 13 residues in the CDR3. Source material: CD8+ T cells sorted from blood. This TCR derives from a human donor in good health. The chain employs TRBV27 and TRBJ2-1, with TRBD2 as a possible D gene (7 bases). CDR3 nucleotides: TGTGCCGTCCTGGGGGGGCCGAACAATGAGCAGTTCTTC. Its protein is CAVLGGPNNEQFF.